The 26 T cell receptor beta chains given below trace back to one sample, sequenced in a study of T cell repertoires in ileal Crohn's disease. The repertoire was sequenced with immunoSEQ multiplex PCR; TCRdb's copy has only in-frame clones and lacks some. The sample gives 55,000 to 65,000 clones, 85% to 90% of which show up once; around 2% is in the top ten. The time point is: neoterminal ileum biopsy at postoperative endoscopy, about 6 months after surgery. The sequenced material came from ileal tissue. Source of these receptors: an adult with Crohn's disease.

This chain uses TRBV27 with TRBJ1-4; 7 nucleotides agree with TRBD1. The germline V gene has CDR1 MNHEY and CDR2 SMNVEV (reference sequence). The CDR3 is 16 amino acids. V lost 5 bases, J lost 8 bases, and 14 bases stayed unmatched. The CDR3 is CASSEVTGASREKLFF. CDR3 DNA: TGTGCCAGCAGTGAAGTAACAGGGGCATCTAGAGAAAAACTGTTTTTT.

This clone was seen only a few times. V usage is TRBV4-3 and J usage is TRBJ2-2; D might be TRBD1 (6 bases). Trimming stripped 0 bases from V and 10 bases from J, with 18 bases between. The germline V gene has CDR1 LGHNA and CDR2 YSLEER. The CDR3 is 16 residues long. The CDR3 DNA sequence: TGCGCCAGCAGCCAAGAGATACGAACAGGGAATGAGGAGCTGTTTTTT. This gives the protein CASSQEIRTGNEELFF.

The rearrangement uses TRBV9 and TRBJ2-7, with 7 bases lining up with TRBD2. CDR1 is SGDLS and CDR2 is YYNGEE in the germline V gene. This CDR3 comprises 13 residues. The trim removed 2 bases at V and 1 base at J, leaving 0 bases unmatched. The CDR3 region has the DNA TGTGCCAGCAGCGTGGGGGGGTCCTACGAGCAGTACTTC. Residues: CASSVGGSYEQYF.

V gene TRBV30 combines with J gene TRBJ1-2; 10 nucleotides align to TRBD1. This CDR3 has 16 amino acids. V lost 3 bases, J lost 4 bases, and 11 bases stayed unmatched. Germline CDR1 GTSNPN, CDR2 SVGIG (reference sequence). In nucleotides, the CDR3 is TGTGCCTGGAGGGCAGACACCGGGACAGGGGTCTATGGCTACACCTTC. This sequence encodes CAWRADTGTGVYGYTF.

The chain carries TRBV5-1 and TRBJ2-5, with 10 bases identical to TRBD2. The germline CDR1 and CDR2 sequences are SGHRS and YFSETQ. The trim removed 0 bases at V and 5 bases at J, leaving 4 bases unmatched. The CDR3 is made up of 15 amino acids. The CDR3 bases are TGCGCCAGCAGCTTGGGTCCGGGACTAGCGGAGACCCAGTACTTC. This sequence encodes CASSLGPGLAETQYF.

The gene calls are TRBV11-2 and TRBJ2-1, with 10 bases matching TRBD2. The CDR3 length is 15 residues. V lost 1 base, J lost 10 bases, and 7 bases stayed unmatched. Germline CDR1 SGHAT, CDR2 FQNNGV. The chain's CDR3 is CASSLGSGGLGEQFF. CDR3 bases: TGTGCCAGCAGCTTAGGTAGCGGGGGGCTGGGGGAGCAGTTCTTC.

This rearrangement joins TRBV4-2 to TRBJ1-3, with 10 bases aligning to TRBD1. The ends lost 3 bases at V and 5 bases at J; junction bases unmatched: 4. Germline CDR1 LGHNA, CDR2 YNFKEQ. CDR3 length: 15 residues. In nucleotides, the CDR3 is TGTGCCAGCAGCCAGGGGACAGGGGAGAGAAACACCATATATTTT. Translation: CASSQGTGERNTIYF.

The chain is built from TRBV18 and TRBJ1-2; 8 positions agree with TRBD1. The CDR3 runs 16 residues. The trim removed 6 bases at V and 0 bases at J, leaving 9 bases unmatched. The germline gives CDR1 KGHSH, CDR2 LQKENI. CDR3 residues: CASSLGQGPANYGYTF. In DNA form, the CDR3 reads TGTGCCAGCTCCCTCGGACAGGGCCCAGCTAACTATGGCTACACCTTC.

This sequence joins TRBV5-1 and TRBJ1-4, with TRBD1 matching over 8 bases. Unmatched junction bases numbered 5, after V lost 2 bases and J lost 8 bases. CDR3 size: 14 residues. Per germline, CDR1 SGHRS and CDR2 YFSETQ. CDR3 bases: TGCGCCAGCAGCTTTGGACAGGGTTCGGAAAAACTGTTTTTT. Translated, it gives CASSFGQGSEKLFF.

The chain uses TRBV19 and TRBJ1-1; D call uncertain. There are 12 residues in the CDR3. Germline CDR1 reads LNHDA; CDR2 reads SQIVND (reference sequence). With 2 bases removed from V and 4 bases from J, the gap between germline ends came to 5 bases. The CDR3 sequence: CASSILGTEAFF. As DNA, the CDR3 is TGTGCCAGTAGTATACTAGGCACTGAAGCTTTCTTT.

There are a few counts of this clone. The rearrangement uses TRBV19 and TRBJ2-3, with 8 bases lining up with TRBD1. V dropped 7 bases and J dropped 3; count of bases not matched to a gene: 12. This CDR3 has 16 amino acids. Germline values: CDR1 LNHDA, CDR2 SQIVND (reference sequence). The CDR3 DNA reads TGTGCCAGTAATCGCGGGGACAGGAAGGGGACAGATACGCAGTATTTT. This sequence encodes CASNRGDRKGTDTQYF.

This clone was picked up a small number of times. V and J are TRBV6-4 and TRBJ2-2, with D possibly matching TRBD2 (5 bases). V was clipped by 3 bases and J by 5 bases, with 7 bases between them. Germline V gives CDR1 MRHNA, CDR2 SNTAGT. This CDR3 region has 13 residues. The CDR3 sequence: CASSDGETGELFF. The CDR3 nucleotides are TGTGCCAGCAGTGATGGGGAGACCGGGGAGCTGTTTTTT.

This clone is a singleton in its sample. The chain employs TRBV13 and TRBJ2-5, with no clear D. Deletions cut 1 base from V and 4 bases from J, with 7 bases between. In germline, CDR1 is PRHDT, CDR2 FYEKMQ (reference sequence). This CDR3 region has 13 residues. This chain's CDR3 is CASSLVPGETQYF. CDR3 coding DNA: TGTGCCAGCAGCTTAGTCCCGGGAGAGACCCAGTACTTC.

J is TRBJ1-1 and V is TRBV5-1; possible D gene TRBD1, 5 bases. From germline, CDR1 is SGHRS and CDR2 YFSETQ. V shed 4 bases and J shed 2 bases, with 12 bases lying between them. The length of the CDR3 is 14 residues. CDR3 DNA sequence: TGCGCCAGCAGCACCGCGACAGCAAACACTGAAGCTTTCTTT. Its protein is CASSTATANTEAFF.

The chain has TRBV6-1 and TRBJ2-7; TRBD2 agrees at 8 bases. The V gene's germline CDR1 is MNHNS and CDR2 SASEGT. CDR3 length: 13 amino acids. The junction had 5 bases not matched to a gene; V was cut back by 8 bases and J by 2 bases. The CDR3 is CASYQRGTYEQYV. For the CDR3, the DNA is TGTGCCAGCTACCAGCGGGGGACCTACGAGCAGTACGTC.

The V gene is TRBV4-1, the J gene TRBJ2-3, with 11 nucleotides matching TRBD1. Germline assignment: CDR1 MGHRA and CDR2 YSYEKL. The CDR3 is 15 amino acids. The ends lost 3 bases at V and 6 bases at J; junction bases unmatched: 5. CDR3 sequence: CASSQGQGGLDTQYF. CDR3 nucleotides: TGCGCCAGCAGCCAGGGACAGGGGGGTTTGGATACGCAGTATTTT.

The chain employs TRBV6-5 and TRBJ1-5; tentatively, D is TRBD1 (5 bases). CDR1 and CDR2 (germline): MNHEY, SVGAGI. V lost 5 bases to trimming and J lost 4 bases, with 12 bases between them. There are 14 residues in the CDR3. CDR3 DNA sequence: TGTGCCAGCAGTAAATCTCGGGGGAATCAGCCCCAGCATTTT. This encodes CASSKSRGNQPQHF.

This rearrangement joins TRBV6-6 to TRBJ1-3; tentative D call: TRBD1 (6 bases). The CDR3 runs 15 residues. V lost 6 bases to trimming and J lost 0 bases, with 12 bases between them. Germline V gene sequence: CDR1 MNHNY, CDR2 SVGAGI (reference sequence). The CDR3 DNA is TGTGCCAGCAGCCGGAACAGGGACTCTGGAAACACCATATATTTT. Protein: CASSRNRDSGNTIYF.

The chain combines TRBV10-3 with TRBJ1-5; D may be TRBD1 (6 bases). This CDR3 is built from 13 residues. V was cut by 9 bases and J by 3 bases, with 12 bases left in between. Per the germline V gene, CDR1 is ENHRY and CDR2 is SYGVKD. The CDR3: CAIGQPNNQPQHF. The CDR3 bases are TGTGCCATTGGACAGCCCAACAATCAGCCCCAGCATTTT.

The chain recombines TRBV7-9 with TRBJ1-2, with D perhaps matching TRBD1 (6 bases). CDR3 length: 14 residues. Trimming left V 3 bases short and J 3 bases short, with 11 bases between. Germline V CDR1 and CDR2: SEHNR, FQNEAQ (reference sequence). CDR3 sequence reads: CASSFDRWDYGYTF. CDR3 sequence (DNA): TGTGCCAGCAGCTTCGACAGGTGGGACTATGGCTACACCTTC. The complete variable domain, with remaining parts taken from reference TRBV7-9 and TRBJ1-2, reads DTGVSQNPRHKITKRGQNVTFRCDPISEHNRLYWYRQTLGQGPEFLTYFQNEAQLEKSRLLSDRFSAERPKGSFSTLEIQRTEQGDSAMYLCASSFDRWDYGYTFGSGTRLTVV.

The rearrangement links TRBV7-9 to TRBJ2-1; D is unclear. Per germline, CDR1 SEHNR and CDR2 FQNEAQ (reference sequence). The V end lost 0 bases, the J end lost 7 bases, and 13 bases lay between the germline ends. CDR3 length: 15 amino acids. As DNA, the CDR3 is TGTGCCAGCAGCTTAGCGTCTATCCTCGGGAATGAGCAGTTCTTC. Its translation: CASSLASILGNEQFF.

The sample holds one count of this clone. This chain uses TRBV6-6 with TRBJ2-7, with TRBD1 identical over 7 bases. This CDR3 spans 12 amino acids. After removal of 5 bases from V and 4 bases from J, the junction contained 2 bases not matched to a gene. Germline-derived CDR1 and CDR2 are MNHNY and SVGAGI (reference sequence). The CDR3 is CASSAQGYEQYV. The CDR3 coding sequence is TGTGCCAGCAGTGCACAGGGGTACGAGCAGTACGTC.

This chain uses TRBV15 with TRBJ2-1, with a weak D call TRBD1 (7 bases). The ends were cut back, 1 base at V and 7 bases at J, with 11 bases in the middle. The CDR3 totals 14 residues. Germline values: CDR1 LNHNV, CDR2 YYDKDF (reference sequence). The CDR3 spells CATSRGDSGNEQFF. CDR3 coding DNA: TGTGCCACCAGCAGAGGGGACAGCGGGAATGAGCAGTTCTTC.

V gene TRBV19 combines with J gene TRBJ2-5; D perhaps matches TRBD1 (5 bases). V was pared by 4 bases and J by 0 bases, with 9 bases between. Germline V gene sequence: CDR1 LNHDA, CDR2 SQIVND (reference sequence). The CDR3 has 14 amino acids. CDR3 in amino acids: CASSTYRNQETQYF. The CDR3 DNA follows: TGTGCCAGTAGTACCTACAGGAACCAAGAGACCCAGTACTTC.

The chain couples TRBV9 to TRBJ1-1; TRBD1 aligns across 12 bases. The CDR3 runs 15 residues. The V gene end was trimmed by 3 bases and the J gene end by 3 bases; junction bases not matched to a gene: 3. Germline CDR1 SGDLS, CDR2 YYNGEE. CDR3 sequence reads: CASSEGTGGYTEAFF. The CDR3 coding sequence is TGTGCCAGCAGCGAGGGGACAGGGGGCTACACTGAAGCTTTCTTT.

CDR3 in amino acids: CASSETGDYEQYF. In nucleotides, the CDR3 is TGCGCCAGCAGCGAAACGGGAGACTACGAGCAGTACTTC. The chain links TRBV4-3 to TRBJ2-7, with a possible D match to TRBD2 (6 bases). This CDR3 comprises 13 residues. CDR1 and CDR2 (germline): LGHNA, YSLEER. V shed 5 bases and J shed 3 bases, with 11 bases lying between them.